This T cell receptor (beta chain) is drawn from a study of blood T cell repertoires in COVID-19. Study summary: Italy, Spain and the United States were the sources of the convalescent and acute COVID-19 samples. T cells, B-cell-depleted T cells, or PBMCs provided the cDNA or gDNA that served as material.

V lost 1 base, J lost 6 bases, and 13 bases lay in between. Germline CDR1 reads MGHDK; CDR2 reads SYGVNS. The CDR3 spans 15 residues. The table came from immunoSEQ multiplex PCR; TCRdb's copy has only in-frame clones and leaves some out. The sample carries approximately 35,000 clones, 75% to 85% recorded once. V gene TRBV25-1 combines with J gene TRBJ2-1, with D possibly matching TRBD2 (5 bases). This TCR was sampled from a man in his fifties or sixties with active COVID-19. Sequenced material: peripheral blood. CDR3: CASSELRAKGNEQFF. The DNA for the CDR3 is TGTGCCAGCAGTGAATTGAGGGCTAAGGGCAATGAGCAGTTCTTC. Using reference TRBV25-1 and TRBJ2-1 for the parts outside the CDR3, the full variable domain is EADIYQTPRYLVIGTGKKITLECSQTMGHDKMYWYQQDPGMELHLIHYSYGVNSTEKGDLSSESTVSRIRTEHFPLTLESARPSHTSQYLCASSELRAKGNEQFFGPGTRLTVL.